One sample yielded the 2 T cell receptor beta chains listed below, sequenced in a study of shared clonotypes between healthy human individuals. TCRdb's table, derived via immunoSEQ multiplex PCR, lists solely in-frame clones and lacks some. The table lists about half a million clones, over 70% of them singletons. The sequenced sample consisted of PBMCs. These receptors all come from a woman in her thirties or forties in good health. Some clones in this sample may be carry-over from other donors' samples.

The rearrangement links TRBV28 to TRBJ2-6, with TRBD1 as a possible D gene (5 bases). The CDR3 sequence is 17 residues long. V lost 4 bases and J lost 0, with 13 bases in between. CDR1 is MDHEN, CDR2 SYDVKM, per germline. The CDR3 sequence: CASSYQGRVSGANVLTF. The DNA for the CDR3 is TGTGCCAGCAGTTACCAGGGTAGAGTCTCTGGGGCCAACGTCCTGACTTTC.

In its sample, this clone was seen once. The chain couples TRBV5-1 to TRBJ2-7; D may correspond to TRBD1 or TRBD2 (5 bases each). Trimming removed 4 bases from V and 1 base from J, with 18 bases in between. The CDR3 spans 16 residues. From germline, CDR1 is SGHRS and CDR2 YFSETQ. Here the CDR3 DNA reads TGCGCCAGCAGCCCCCCGCGGGCTACAGGTTCCTACGAGCAGTACTTC. It is translated as CASSPPRATGSYEQYF.